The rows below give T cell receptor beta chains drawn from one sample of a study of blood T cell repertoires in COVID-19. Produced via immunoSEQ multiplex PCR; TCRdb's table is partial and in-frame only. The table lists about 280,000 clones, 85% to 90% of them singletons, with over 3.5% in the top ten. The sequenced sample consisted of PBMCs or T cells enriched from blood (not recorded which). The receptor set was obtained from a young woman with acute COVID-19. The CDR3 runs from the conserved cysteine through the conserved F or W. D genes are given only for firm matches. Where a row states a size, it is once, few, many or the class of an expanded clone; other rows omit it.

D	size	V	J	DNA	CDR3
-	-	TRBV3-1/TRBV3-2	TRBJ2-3	TGTGCCAGCAGCCTACGGACGGGAAGCACAGATACGCAGTATTTT	CASSLRTGSTDTQYF
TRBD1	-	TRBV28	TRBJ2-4	TGTGCCAGTTACGACAGGGACGGTTTCGGCATTCAGTACTTC	CASYDRDGFGIQYF
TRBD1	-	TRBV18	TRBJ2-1	TGTGCCAGCTCACCATATGACAGGGGGGTTAAGGATGAGCAGTTCTTC	CASSPYDRGVKDEQFF
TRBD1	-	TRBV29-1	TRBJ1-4	TGCAGCGTTGGATGGGGACAGGGAGGTGAAAAACTGTTTTTT	CSVGWGQGGEKLFF
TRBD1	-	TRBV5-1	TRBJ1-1	TGCGCCAGCAGCTCAGTCCCGGGACAGGGGAGTACTGTCACTGAAGCTTTCTTT	CASSSVPGQGSTVTEAFF
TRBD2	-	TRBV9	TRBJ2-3	TGTGCCAGCAGCACTAGCGGGTCCTTCGGGGATACGCAGTATTTT	CASSTSGSFGDTQYF
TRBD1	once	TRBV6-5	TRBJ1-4	TGTGCCAGCAGTCGGACAGGGTATAATGAAAAACTGTTTTTT	CASSRTGYNEKLFF
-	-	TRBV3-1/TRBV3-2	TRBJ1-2	TGTGCCAGCAGCCAAGACACGAGCAGGGTCTATGGCTACACCTTC	CASSQDTSRVYGYTF
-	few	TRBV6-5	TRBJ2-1	TGTGCCAGCAGCCGTAACCGGAATGAGCAGTTCTTC	CASSRNRNEQFF
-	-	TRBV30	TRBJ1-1	TGTGCCTGGAGTGTGGTAGGGGCCAACACTGAAGCTTTCTTT	CAWSVVGANTEAFF
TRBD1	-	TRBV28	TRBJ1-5	TGTGCCAGCAGCTTACAGGGGATAGCGAGCAATCAGCCCCAGCATTTT	CASSLQGIASNQPQHF
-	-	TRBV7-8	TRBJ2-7	TGTGCCAGCAGCTTAGGCGTTTCGGAGGAGCAGTACTTC	CASSLGVSEEQYF
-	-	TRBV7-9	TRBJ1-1	TGTGCCAGCAGCTTGACAGGTGAGAACACTGAAGCTTTCTTT	CASSLTGENTEAFF
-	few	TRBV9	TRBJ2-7	TGTGCCAGCAGCCCTCACTCAGGTCCCTACGAGCAGTACTTC	CASSPHSGPYEQYF
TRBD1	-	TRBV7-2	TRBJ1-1	TGTGCTAGCAGCCCCGGGACAGGGGCCACTGAAGCTTTCTTT	CASSPGTGATEAFF
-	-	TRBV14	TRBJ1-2	TGTGCCAGCAGCCAAGGCGGGCTTTATGGCTACACCTTC	CASSQGGLYGYTF
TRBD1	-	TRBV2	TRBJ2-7	TGTGCCAGCAGGGATACCGGGACAGGGCTCTACGAGCAGTACTTC	CASRDTGTGLYEQYF
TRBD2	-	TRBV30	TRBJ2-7	TGTGCCTGGAGACCCGGGACTAGCGACTTCTCCGAGCAGTACTTC	CAWRPGTSDFSEQYF
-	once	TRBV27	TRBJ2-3	TGTGCCAGCAGTTCACTCGTAACTAGCACAGATACGCAGTATTTT	CASSSLVTSTDTQYF
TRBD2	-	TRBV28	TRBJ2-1	TGTGCCAGCCGGGGCCCGGGGGGGGAATTTCAGGGGCAGTTCTTC	CASRGPGGEFQGQFF
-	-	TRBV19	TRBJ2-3	TGTGCCAGTAGAAGCCCACAGGGTCGCACAGATACGCAGTATTTT	CASRSPQGRTDTQYF
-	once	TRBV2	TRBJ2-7	TGTGCCAGCAGTCCAACGGGAGCCTACGAGCAGTACTTC	CASSPTGAYEQYF
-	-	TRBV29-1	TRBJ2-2	TGCAGCGTGGTGGCGGCGAACACCGGGGAGCTGTTTTTT	CSVVAANTGELFF
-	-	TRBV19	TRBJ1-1	TGTGCCAGTAGCTTGACGCCAGCGACCACTGAAGCTTTCTTT	CASSLTPATTEAFF
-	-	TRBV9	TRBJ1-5	TGTGCCAGCAGCGTAAGCGGCGAGAGGGGCAATCAGCCCCAGCATTTT	CASSVSGERGNQPQHF
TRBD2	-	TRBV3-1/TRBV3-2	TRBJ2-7	TGTGCCAGCAGCCAAGATGCGGGACTAGCGGGAGTGGGGCACGGACGCGAGCAGTACTTC	CASSQDAGLAGVGHGREQYF
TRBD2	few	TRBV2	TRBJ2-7	TGTGCCAGCAGTGAAGGGCAGCGGGGCCGGCAGTACTTC	CASSEGQRGRQYF
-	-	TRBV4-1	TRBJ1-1	TGCGCCAGCAGCCAAGTGGGCCTTTACACTGAAGCTTTCTTT	CASSQVGLYTEAFF
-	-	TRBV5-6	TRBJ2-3	TGTGCCAGCAGCTTTATTACAGTTACAGATACGCAGTATTTT	CASSFITVTDTQYF
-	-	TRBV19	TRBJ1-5	TGTGCCAGTAGCACAGGGTCGGGCAATCAGCCCCAGCATTTT	CASSTGSGNQPQHF
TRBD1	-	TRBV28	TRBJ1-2	TGTGCCAGCAGTTACCGGGACAGAGAAGGTTATGGCTACACCTTC	CASSYRDREGYGYTF
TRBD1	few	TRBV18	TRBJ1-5	TGTGCCAGCTCACCGGACAGGGGCAATCAGCCCCAGCATTTT	CASSPDRGNQPQHF
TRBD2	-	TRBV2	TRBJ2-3	TGTGCCAGCAGGGGGGGACTAGCCAACACAGATACGCAGTATTTT	CASRGGLANTDTQYF
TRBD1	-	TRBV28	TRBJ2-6	TGTGCCAGCACCTTCCCAGCGGGACAGGGGGCTGGGGCCAACGTCCTGACTTTC	CASTFPAGQGAGANVLTF